The 4 T cell receptor beta chains reported below all come from one sample, sequenced in a study of blood T cell repertoires in COVID-19. Clones were read by immunoSEQ multiplex PCR, and TCRdb kept only the in-frame ones, dropping some. The sample holds 450,000 to 500,000 clones; 88% are singletons and the top ten take 8.3%. Input material: PBMCs or T cells enriched from blood (not recorded which). Receptors originate from an older woman who had recovered from COVID-19.

The chain recombines TRBV2 with TRBJ1-5; D is unclear. V was trimmed by 2 bases and J by 3 bases, leaving 11 bases between them. The V gene's germline CDR1 is SNHLY and CDR2 FYNNEI. This CDR3 spans 15 amino acids. The CDR3 spells CASSEFNYNNQPQHF. For the CDR3, the DNA is TGTGCCAGCAGTGAATTTAACTATAACAATCAGCCCCAGCATTTT.

This chain connects TRBV5-8 to TRBJ2-7, with 8 positions matching TRBD1. The germline gives CDR1 SGHTS, CDR2 YDEGEE. The CDR3 consists of 17 residues. V shed 3 bases, J shed 3 bases, and the junction held 14 bases outside the gene matches. CDR3 region: CASSSGTRTGSNYEQYF. Written as DNA, the CDR3 is TGTGCCAGCAGCTCGGGGACACGGACAGGGAGTAACTACGAGCAGTACTTC.

In its sample, this clone was seen a few times. The chain has TRBV30 and TRBJ1-6; D is possibly TRBD1 (6 bases). The germline CDR1 and CDR2 sequences are GTSNPN and SVGIG (reference sequence). CDR3 size: 13 residues. Trimming took 2 bases from V and 8 from J, leaving 10 bases between them. CDR3 coding DNA: TGTGCCTGGAGTAATGCAGGGGATTCACCCCTCCACTTT. Translating it yields CAWSNAGDSPLHF. Combining the CDR3 with reference TRBV30 and TRBJ1-6 gives the whole variable domain SQTIHQWPATLVQPVGSPLSLECTVEGTSNPNLYWYRQAAGRGLQLLFYSVGIGQISSEVPQNLSASRPQDRQFILSSKKLLLSDSGFYLCAWSNAGDSPLHFGNGTRLTVT.

This clone has just one count. The V and J genes are TRBV18 and TRBJ1-6, with 8 nucleotides matching TRBD1. This CDR3 contains 14 residues. Germline V gene lookup returns CDR1 KGHSH and CDR2 LQKENI. V dropped 5 bases and J dropped 9; count of bases not matched to a gene: 6. In nucleotides, the CDR3 is TGTGCCAGCTCAGAGGACAGGGTCGGTTCACCCCTCCACTTT. It codes for CASSEDRVGSPLHF. Based on the CDR3 plus reference TRBV18 and TRBJ1-6, the full variable domain is NAGVMQNPRHLVRRRGQEARLRCSPMKGHSHVYWYRQLPEEGLKFMVYLQKENIIDESGMPKERFSAEFPKEGPSILRIQQVVRGDSAAYFCASSEDRVGSPLHFGNGTRLTVT.